This TCR beta chain was identified during a study of T cell changes during pregnancy in multiple sclerosis. TCRdb keeps only in-frame clones here, not all; method: immunoSEQ multiplex PCR. The table includes about 44,000 clones, around 94% detected once. CDR1 and CDR2 from the germline V gene are SGHRS and YFSETQ. Trimming took 4 bases from V and 0 from J; bases not matched to a gene: 8. This CDR3 is built from 17 residues. About this clone: The same CDR3 is also encoded by other DNA sequences in this sample.

The chain recombines TRBV5-1 with TRBJ2-2; 8 positions match TRBD2. This clonotype was obtained from a female donor with multiple sclerosis, enrolled in a pregnancy study. The specimen was CD4+ T cells from peripheral blood mononuclear cells, collected in the first trimester of pregnancy. CDR3 loop: CASSLQAGVSNTGELFF. The CDR3 region has the DNA TGCGCCAGCAGCCTTCAAGCGGGGGTATCGAACACCGGGGAGCTGTTTTTT.